Below, 26 T cell receptor beta chains from the same sample are listed, as sequenced in a study of cytomegalovirus exposure and HLA in healthy donors. The primer mix had 60 Vbeta and 13 Jbeta primers. Profiling relied on immunoSEQ multiplex PCR, and the TCRdb table lists in-frame clones only, not all of them. Among fewer than 90,000 clones listed, 75% to 85% were seen once. The material sequenced was PBMCs. All receptors come from a woman aged 40 to 55 in good health and CMV-seropositive.

V and J are TRBV20-1 and TRBJ2-1; D might be TRBD2 (6 bases). Trimming took off 3 bases at V and 7 bases at J, with 7 bases between the two ends. The CDR3 is 11 residues long. From germline, CDR1 is DFQATT and CDR2 SNEGSKA (reference sequence). CDR3 nucleotide sequence: TGCAGTGCTAGGGACTATAATGAGCAGTTCTTC. It codes for CSARDYNEQFF.

V is TRBV5-4 and J is TRBJ1-3; D is undetermined. Germline V gene data show CDR1 as SGHNT and CDR2 as YYREEE (reference sequence). The CDR3 sequence is 11 residues long. Trimming removed 3 bases from V and 8 bases from J, with 6 bases in between. This CDR3 is CASSSGDTIYF. CDR3 in DNA: TGTGCCAGCAGCTCAGGCGACACCATATATTTT.

A remark on this clone: A read error may account for a junction end that differs from germline. The chain couples TRBV7-9 to TRBJ1-1; D not resolved. Germline V gene lookup returns CDR1 SEHNR and CDR2 FQNEAQ (reference sequence). The CDR3 consists of 12 residues. DNA of the CDR3: TGTTCCAGCAGCTTAGTTCAGGCTCAAGCTTTCTTT. It translates to CSSSLVQAQAFF.

This chain connects TRBV7-2 to TRBJ2-1, with 8 bases lining up with TRBD2. Germline CDR1 reads SGHTA; CDR2 reads FQGNSA. The length of the CDR3 is 15 residues. The ends lost 5 bases at V and 8 bases at J; junction bases unmatched: 11. The chain's CDR3 is CASSRGSGSIHEQFF. The CDR3 region has the DNA TGTGCCAGCAGCCGTGGGAGCGGGAGTATACATGAGCAGTTCTTC.

Written as DNA, the CDR3 is TGTGCCAGCAGCCAAGGGCAGGGCGATGGCTACACCTTC. Translated: CASSQGQGDGYTF. The J gene is TRBJ1-2, the V gene TRBV14; weak D call: TRBD1 (5 bases). The V gene lost 1 base and the J gene lost 6 bases, with 9 bases spanning the gap. Per germline, CDR1 SGHDN and CDR2 FVKESK. This CDR3 has 13 residues.

This chain joins TRBV29-1 and TRBJ2-1; possibly TRBD2 for D (6 bases). The CDR3 extends over 14 amino acids. Between the trimmed V and J ends, which lost 3 bases and 3 bases, there was a span of 12 bases. Germline V lookup: CDR1 SQVTM, CDR2 ANQGSEA. The CDR3 spells CSVEEGRFYNEQFF. For the CDR3, the DNA is TGCAGCGTTGAGGAGGGCCGGTTCTACAATGAGCAGTTCTTC.

This chain links TRBV7-6 with TRBJ2-7, with D possibly being TRBD1 (5 bases). From germline, CDR1 is SGHVS and CDR2 FNYEAQ. The V end lost 1 base, the J end lost 0 bases, and 10 bases lay between the germline ends. The CDR3 has 15 residues. For the CDR3, the DNA is TGTGCCAGCAGCTTAGACCAGGGTTTCTCCTACGAGCAGTACTTC. Its translation: CASSLDQGFSYEQYF.

The chain recombines TRBV29-1 with TRBJ1-3, with 9 bases identical to TRBD1. The junction had 5 bases not matched to a gene; V was cut back by 5 bases and J by 0 bases. The CDR3 covers 15 residues. Germline CDR1 SQVTM, CDR2 ANQGSEA. The CDR3 DNA sequence: TGCAGCGTTTTGGACAGGGGAGGCTCTGGAAACACCATATATTTT. Protein sequence: CSVLDRGGSGNTIYF.

This clone was counted between two and nine times. This chain connects TRBV2 to TRBJ2-4; D possibly corresponds to TRBD1 (5 bases). With 2 bases removed from V and 5 bases from J, the gap between germline ends came to 7 bases. CDR3 length: 13 amino acids. CDR1 and CDR2 (germline): SNHLY, FYNNEI. CDR3 region: CASSELTENIQYF. In DNA, the CDR3 is TGTGCCAGCAGTGAATTGACAGAAAACATTCAGTACTTC.

This clone has a handful of counts. The chain uses TRBV7-9 and TRBJ1-2; 10 bases line up with TRBD1. J gave up 6 bases and V 2 bases, and 9 bases lay outside the gene matches. CDR1 and CDR2 (germline): SEHNR, FQNEAQ (reference sequence). CDR3 size: 16 residues. The CDR3 DNA is TGTGCCAGCAGCTTATCGGGAGGACAGGGGGAAGATGGCTACACCTTC. It codes for CASSLSGGQGEDGYTF.

V is TRBV10-3 and J is TRBJ2-3; 9 bases line up with TRBD2. The V and J ends lost 6 bases and 5 bases, in that order; junction bases with no gene match: 6. Germline CDR1 ENHRY, CDR2 SYGVKD. The CDR3 has 14 residues. In nucleotides, the CDR3 is TGTGCCATCAGGGCTAGCGGGGCGGGAGATACGCAGTATTTT. Its translation: CAIRASGAGDTQYF.

CDR3 sequence: CASSEVTHFTGELFF. CDR3 nucleotides: TGTGCCAGCAGTGAAGTTACACATTTCACCGGGGAGCTGTTTTTT. This chain connects TRBV2 to TRBJ2-2; no clear D gene. Between the trimmed V and J ends, which lost 1 base and 4 bases, there was a span of 10 bases. The V gene's germline CDR1 is SNHLY and CDR2 FYNNEI. There are 15 residues in the CDR3.

This rearrangement joins TRBV19 to TRBJ1-1, with D perhaps matching TRBD1 (6 bases). Germline V gene sequence: CDR1 LNHDA, CDR2 SQIVND (reference sequence). Trimming cost V 2 bases and J 0 bases, with 16 bases left between them. The CDR3 has 17 residues. Here the CDR3 reads CASSIQWDTALNTEAFF. For the CDR3, the DNA is TGTGCCAGTAGTATACAATGGGACACCGCCCTGAACACTGAAGCTTTCTTT.

V usage is TRBV2 and J usage is TRBJ2-3; D not resolved. With 6 bases removed from V and 0 bases from J, the gap between germline ends came to 4 bases. The germline V gene has CDR1 SNHLY and CDR2 FYNNEI. This CDR3 has 12 residues. The CDR3 spells CASSGSTDTQYF. The DNA for the CDR3 is TGTGCCAGCAGCGGTAGCACAGATACGCAGTATTTT.

Only a few counts were recorded for this clone. The V and J genes are TRBV19 and TRBJ1-1; D not certain. Per germline, CDR1 LNHDA and CDR2 SQIVND (reference sequence). The CDR3 extends over 12 amino acids. Trimming pared 4 bases from V and 11 bases from J, leaving 14 bases between. CDR3 region: CASSTAPEEAFF. The CDR3 DNA reads TGTGCCAGTAGTACGGCTCCTGAGGAGGCTTTCTTT.

The CDR3 spells CASSADRQRNTIYF. As DNA, the CDR3 is TGTGCCAGCAGCGCCGACAGGCAGAGAAACACCATATATTTT. This chain connects TRBV7-9 to TRBJ1-3, with D perhaps TRBD1 (6 bases). Germline-derived CDR1 and CDR2 are SEHNR and FQNEAQ (reference sequence). The CDR3 is made up of 14 amino acids. The V end was cut by 5 bases, the J end by 5 bases, with 13 bases between.

The rearrangement joins TRBV4-2 to TRBJ1-4; D gene unclear. The V and J ends lost 1 base and 2 bases respectively, with 8 bases between them. CDR3 size: 15 residues. Germline CDR1 reads LGHNA; CDR2 reads YNFKEQ. The CDR3 sequence is CASSQASTTNEKLFF. Written as DNA, the CDR3 is TGTGCCAGCAGCCAAGCTTCGACTACTAATGAAAAACTGTTTTTT.

This clone was observed a handful of times. The V call is TRBV15, the J call TRBJ2-3, with TRBD2 identical over 7 bases. Per the germline V gene, CDR1 is LNHNV and CDR2 is YYDKDF (reference sequence). The CDR3 is 15 residues long. Trimming removed 0 bases from V and 6 bases from J; junction bases left unmatched: 6. This chain's CDR3 is CATSRERELFDTQYF. The DNA for the CDR3 is TGTGCCACCAGCAGAGAGCGGGAGCTGTTTGATACGCAGTATTTT.

In this sample, this clone turned up a few times. One end of the junction does not line up with germline, which may come from a read error. The chain has TRBV20-1 and TRBJ2-7, with 7 bases aligning to TRBD2. CDR1 and CDR2 (germline): DFQATT, SNEGSKA (reference sequence). The CDR3 is 11 amino acids. CDR3 nucleotide sequence: TGCAGTACTAGCGAGGCCTACGAGCAGTACTTC. Protein: CSTSEAYEQYF.

The rearrangement links TRBV30 to TRBJ2-7, with 16 nucleotides matching TRBD2. The CDR3 is made up of 18 amino acids. Germline V CDR1 and CDR2: GTSNPN, SVGIG (reference sequence). The ends lost 2 bases at V and 5 bases at J; junction bases unmatched: 12. This chain's CDR3 is CAWSPWGLAGGRSHEQYF. Here the CDR3 DNA reads TGTGCCTGGAGTCCCTGGGGACTAGCGGGAGGGAGAAGCCACGAGCAGTACTTC.

V and J are TRBV25-1 and TRBJ1-1; no firm D call. Germline loops: CDR1 MGHDK, CDR2 SYGVNS. The V end was cut by 6 bases, the J end by 8 bases, with 10 bases between. This CDR3 contains 11 residues. CDR3 sequence reads: CASSRLREAFF. In DNA form, the CDR3 reads TGTGCCAGCAGCCGCCTCAGGGAAGCTTTCTTT.

This clone was seen just once. The rearrangement links TRBV9 to TRBJ2-7, with TRBD1 matching 7 bases. The trim removed 4 bases at V and 2 bases at J, leaving 3 bases unmatched. Germline V gene data show CDR1 as SGDLS and CDR2 as YYNGEE. CDR3 length equals 13 residues. CDR3 in amino acids: CASSPQGAYEQYF. DNA of the CDR3: TGTGCCAGCAGCCCCCAGGGGGCCTACGAGCAGTACTTC.

The chain combines TRBV7-2 with TRBJ1-2; 9 positions agree with TRBD1. This CDR3 is built from 15 residues. The V segment lost 1 base and the J segment 8 bases; nucleotides outside the gene matches: 8. Germline V gene sequence: CDR1 SGHTA, CDR2 FQGNSA. CDR3 in amino acids: CASSLDSGTGRGYTF. The CDR3 DNA follows: TGTGCCAGCAGCTTAGATTCCGGGACAGGGCGGGGCTACACCTTC.

The CDR3 sequence is CSVALADATGELFF. The DNA of the CDR3 is TGCAGCGTTGCACTAGCGGACGCCACCGGGGAGCTGTTTTTT. This rearrangement joins TRBV29-1 to TRBJ2-2; 8 bases fit TRBD2. This CDR3 contains 14 residues. With V trimmed by 4 bases and J by 4 bases, 5 bases remained unmatched. Germline values: CDR1 SQVTM, CDR2 ANQGSEA.

This clone was seen a few times. The rearrangement joins TRBV13 to TRBJ2-3, with TRBD1 identical over 7 bases. V trimming: 0 bases; J trimming: 5 bases; junction bases outside the gene matches: 11. The CDR3 covers 17 residues. CDR1 and CDR2 from the germline V gene are PRHDT and FYEKMQ (reference sequence). The CDR3 sequence: CASSLGLIVGGKDTQYF. For the CDR3, the DNA is TGTGCCAGCAGCTTAGGCCTTATTGTAGGGGGCAAAGATACGCAGTATTTT. Supplemented by reference TRBV13 and TRBJ2-3, the full variable domain reads AAGVIQSPRHLIKEKRETATLKCYPIPRHDTVYWYQQGPGQDPQFLISFYEKMQSDKGSIPDRFSAQQFSDYHSELNMSSLELGDSALYFCASSLGLIVGGKDTQYFGPGTRLTVL.

This clone was observed a few times. The CDR3 spells CASSPQGGTSGETQYF. DNA for the CDR3: TGTGCCAGTAGTCCCCAAGGAGGGACTAGCGGGGAGACCCAGTACTTC. The chain is built from TRBV19 and TRBJ2-5; 12 bases line up with TRBD2. With 5 bases clipped from V and 5 bases from J, the junction kept 9 bases outside the gene matches. CDR1 LNHDA and CDR2 SQIVND come from the germline V gene (reference sequence). CDR3 length: 16 residues. Together with reference TRBV19 and TRBJ2-5, the CDR3 gives the full variable domain: DGGITQSPKYLFRKEGQNVTLSCEQNLNHDAMYWYRQDPGQGLRLIYYSQIVNDFQKGDIAEGYSVSREKKESFPLTVTSAQKNPTAFYLCASSPQGGTSGETQYFGPGTRLLVL.